This TCR beta chain was profiled in a study of blood T cells in healthy people across ages. As for this clonotype: The antigen is unknown.

Regarding the study as a whole: Nothing was known about donor CMV status, and this possibly confounded expanded clonotype changes. Percentage of naive T cells showed a strong correlation with TCR beta diversity. Diversity was higher, and naive CD4+ cells more numerous, in long-lived donors than in aged donors.

About 10 milliliters of peripheral blood were drawn from each donor into EDTA-treated tubes. The use of a sample-barcoded 5' primer and a J-beta primer mix characterized a second PCR of about 7 to 12 cycles. TCRdb reprocessed the 5' RACE reads via MiXCR and lists one record per CDR3 protein. Of 1,800,000 or so distinct CDR3 sequences listed, 30% to 40% are singletons. Trimming stripped 1 base from V and 7 bases from J, with 13 bases between. This CDR3 contains 15 residues. Germline loops: CDR1 SGHVS, CDR2 FQNEAQ. The receptor was isolated from a human donor in good health. This chain uses TRBV7-8 with TRBJ1-4, with unresolved D. The sequenced sample was blood. This CDR3 is CASSLEIDVGEKLFF. The CDR3 DNA follows: TGTGCCAGCAGCTTAGAAATAGATGTAGGTGAAAAACTGTTTTTT.